Listed below are T cell receptor beta chains from one sample, sequenced in a study of blood T cell repertoires in COVID-19. Clones were sequenced by immunoSEQ multiplex PCR, and TCRdb holds only the in-frame ones, with some missing. The sample yields 95,000 to 100,000 clones, around 84% seen once. The sample taken for sequencing was peripheral blood. The receptors originated from a woman aged 70 to 79 with active or convalescent COVID-19. Both conserved end residues are part of each CDR3. D genes are given only for firm matches. The listing skips clone size in some rows; elsewhere it reads once, few, many or a size class.

DNA,CDR3,D,J,V,size
TGTGCCTGGAGTGGACAGGTTGGGAGTGAGCAGTTCTTC,CAWSGQVGSEQFF,.,TRBJ2-1,TRBV30,.
TGTGCCAGCAGCCCCCCCGGGATTAAGCCCACGACACCCGGCTATGGCTACACCTTC,CASSPPGIKPTTPGYGYTF,.,TRBJ1-2,TRBV28,.
TGTGCCAGCAGAGTGAGCAGGACCGGGGAGCTGTTTTTT,CASRVSRTGELFF,.,TRBJ2-2,TRBV2,.
TGTGCCAGCAGCTCCCGGGGCGCGGGACAGTACGAGCAGTACTTC,CASSSRGAGQYEQYF,.,TRBJ2-7,TRBV11-2,.
TGCGCCAGCAAATTGACAGGGGGGAGCTCCTACGAGCAGTACTTC,CASKLTGGSSYEQYF,TRBD1,TRBJ2-7,TRBV10-1,.
TGTGCCAGCTCACCCGAGCCATGGACAGGTGAAAACACCATATATTTT,CASSPEPWTGENTIYF,TRBD1,TRBJ1-3,TRBV18,.
TGCGCCAGCAGCCTCCAGGACAGTCGGAAGGGGACCCAGTACTTC,CASSLQDSRKGTQYF,.,TRBJ2-5,TRBV5-1,.
TGCGCCAGCAGCCAAGGCCCCCAGGGGCGGAAGGGAGATCAGCCCCAGCATTTT,CASSQGPQGRKGDQPQHF,.,TRBJ1-5,TRBV4-1,few
TGTGCCAGCTCACTTATCGGGGATAATGAAAAACTGTTTTTT,CASSLIGDNEKLFF,.,TRBJ1-4,TRBV18,.
TGTGCCAGCAGCTTGGGGAGGCCATACGAGCAGTACTTC,CASSLGRPYEQYF,.,TRBJ2-7,TRBV11-1,.
TGTGCCAGCTGCTTTCAGGGAAACAATGAGCAGTTCTTC,CASCFQGNNEQFF,.,TRBJ2-1,TRBV12-3/TRBV12-4,.
TGCAGCGTTGTTTGGGACACTGAGACTGAAGCTTTCTTT,CSVVWDTETEAFF,.,TRBJ1-1,TRBV29-1,.
TGTGCCAGTAAAAGGGACAGGGCTAACACTGAAGCTTTCTTT,CASKRDRANTEAFF,TRBD1,TRBJ1-1,TRBV19,.
TGCGCCAGCAGCTTGGGGAGGGGCCCCAATCAGCCCCAGCATTTT,CASSLGRGPNQPQHF,.,TRBJ1-5,TRBV5-1,.
TGTGCCAGCATAGGACAGGCAATGAACACTGAAGCTTTCTTT,CASIGQAMNTEAFF,TRBD1,TRBJ1-1,TRBV7-9,once
TGTGCCAGCAGCTCAACTTCGGGCACAGATACGCAGTATTTT,CASSSTSGTDTQYF,.,TRBJ2-3,TRBV7-3,.
TGTGCCAGCTCACCGCAGACAGGGGTTAGCGAAAAACTGTTTTTT,CASSPQTGVSEKLFF,TRBD1,TRBJ1-4,TRBV18,.
TGTGCCAGCAGCCAAGGTCAGGGATCCTACGAGCAGTACTTC,CASSQGQGSYEQYF,.,TRBJ2-7,TRBV3-1/TRBV3-2,.
TGTGCCAGCTGGTCGAGCGGGGGGGGTAGCTATGGCTACACCTTC,CASWSSGGGSYGYTF,.,TRBJ1-2,TRBV2,.
TGTGCCAGCAGTTATACAGGGGACACCGGGGAGCTGTTTTTT,CASSYTGDTGELFF,TRBD1,TRBJ2-2,TRBV28,few
TGTGCCAGCAGCCCGGACAGTAACTATGGCTACACCTTC,CASSPDSNYGYTF,.,TRBJ1-2,TRBV2,.
TGTGCCAGCAGCCAGGGGATTGAAGCTTTCTTT,CASSQGIEAFF,.,TRBJ1-1,TRBV2,.
TGCGCCAGCAGCTTCAGACAGGGCGCCGGCGCGGAAAACATTCAGTACTTC,CASSFRQGAGAENIQYF,TRBD1,TRBJ2-4,TRBV5-1,.
TGTGCCTGGATTCCGGGACAGGGCCCTGCAGATACGCAGTATTTT,CAWIPGQGPADTQYF,TRBD1,TRBJ2-3,TRBV30,once
TGTGCCAGCGGGCCAACACAGGGTACGCAGTATTTT,CASGPTQGTQYF,.,TRBJ2-3,TRBV27,.
TGTGCCAGCAGCTTGATGGCGGGAGATAACCAAGAGACCCAGTACTTC,CASSLMAGDNQETQYF,TRBD2,TRBJ2-5,TRBV5-4,once
TGTGCCAGCGTGCGACAGGGGGCCACAGATACGCAGTATTTT,CASVRQGATDTQYF,TRBD1,TRBJ2-3,TRBV2,.
TGTGCCAGTAGTATGAAGGGAGCGGACTACGAGCAGTACTTC,CASSMKGADYEQYF,.,TRBJ2-7,TRBV19,.
TGTGCCATCAGCGACGACAGGGGTATGAGCAATCAGCCCCAGCATTTT,CAISDDRGMSNQPQHF,TRBD1,TRBJ1-5,TRBV10-3,.
TGTGCCACCAGCAGTGGAGGGTACAGGGGGAATGAAAAACTGTTTTTT,CATSSGGYRGNEKLFF,TRBD1,TRBJ1-4,TRBV15,few
TGTGCCAGCAGTGCCCGGACTAGCTTCGGGGCAGATACGCAGTATTTT,CASSARTSFGADTQYF,TRBD2,TRBJ2-3,TRBV6-4,once
TGTGCCAGTAGTAATCAGGGAAGAAACATTCAGTACTTC,CASSNQGRNIQYF,.,TRBJ2-4,TRBV19,.
TGTGCCAGCAGTCCCCCCGGGAGGGGTTATAATTCACCCCTCCACTTT,CASSPPGRGYNSPLHF,.,TRBJ1-6,TRBV27,.
TGTGCCATCAGTGAGAATTCACAGGTCTATGGCTACACCTTC,CAISENSQVYGYTF,.,TRBJ1-2,TRBV10-3,.
TGTGCCAGCAGCTTAGTTTCAGGGTATGGCAATCAGCCCCAGCATTTT,CASSLVSGYGNQPQHF,.,TRBJ1-5,TRBV7-8,.
TGCAGCGTTGAAGAGCGGACTAGCGGGTTAGGGAACAATGAGCAGTTCTTC,CSVEERTSGLGNNEQFF,TRBD2,TRBJ2-1,TRBV29-1,.
TGTGCCAGCAGCTTAGCCGGTCTAGCGGGGTACAATGAGCAGTTCTTC,CASSLAGLAGYNEQFF,TRBD2,TRBJ2-1,TRBV7-2,.
TGTGCCAGCAGCGACCGCCAGGTGATGATGAACACTGAAGCTTTCTTT,CASSDRQVMMNTEAFF,.,TRBJ1-1,TRBV9,.